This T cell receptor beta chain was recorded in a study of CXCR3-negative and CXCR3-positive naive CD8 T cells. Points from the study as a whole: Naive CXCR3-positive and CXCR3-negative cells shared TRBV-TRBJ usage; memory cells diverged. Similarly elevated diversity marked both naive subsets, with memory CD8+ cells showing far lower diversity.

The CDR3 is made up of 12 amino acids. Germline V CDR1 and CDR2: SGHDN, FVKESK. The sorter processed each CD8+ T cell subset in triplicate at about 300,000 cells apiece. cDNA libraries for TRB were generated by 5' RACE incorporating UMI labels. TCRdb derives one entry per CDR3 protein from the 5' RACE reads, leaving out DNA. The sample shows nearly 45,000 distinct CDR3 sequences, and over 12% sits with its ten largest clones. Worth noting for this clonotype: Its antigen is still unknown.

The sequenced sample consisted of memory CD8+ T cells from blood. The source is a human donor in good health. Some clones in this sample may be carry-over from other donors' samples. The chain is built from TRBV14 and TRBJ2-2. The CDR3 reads CASSQSSGELFF.